Listed here are 14 T cell receptor beta chains from one sample, sequenced in a study of regulatory T cells in long-lasting Graves disease. Relying on iRepertoire HTBI primers and Arm-PCR of CDR3 regions, the team built TCR beta libraries. TCRdb independently ran MiXCR on the multiplex PCR reads; one entry per CDR3 protein. The sample has around 330,000 distinct CDR3 sequences; roughly 18% are singletons. Indicated time point: newly diagnosed GD, antithyroid drugs for less than 3 months. Isolated PBMC RNA provided the starting material for the TCR library. The sequencing used peripheral blood mononuclear cells (PBMCs), collected at new diagnosis, from a patient treated with antithyroid drugs. These receptors all come from a female donor with Graves disease.

This clonotype has at least ten counts. This sequence joins TRBV19 and TRBJ2-1, with unresolved D. V lost 1 base, J lost 3 bases, and 13 bases lay in between. This CDR3 spans 16 amino acids. Germline V gene sequence: CDR1 LNHDA, CDR2 SQIVND (reference sequence). CDR3 sequence (DNA): TGTGCCAGTAGTATAGGCCACCCCGACGGCTACAATGAGCAGTTCTTC. Translated, it gives CASSIGHPDGYNEQFF.

The rearrangement links TRBV6-1 to TRBJ2-2, with D tentatively TRBD1 (6 bases). V was shortened by 4 bases and J by 7 bases, with 16 bases between the two germline ends. The CDR3 runs 15 residues. CDR1 MNHNS and CDR2 SASEGT come from the germline V gene. As DNA, the CDR3 is TGTGCCAGCAGTGGAGTCAGGGGCTCTAGCGGGGAGCTGTTTTTT. This sequence encodes CASSGVRGSSGELFF.

Points on this clonotype: Since a far larger clone is one base different, this is likely a read error. The CDR3 DNA reads TGTGCCAGCTCCCGGGGCCGCTATGGTGAGCAGCTCTTC. Protein sequence: CASSRGRYGEQLF. J is TRBJ2-4 and V is TRBV12-3 or TRBV12-4, with D possibly being TRBD1 or TRBD2 (5 bases each). This CDR3 comprises 13 residues.

This clonotype was seen repeatedly, ten times or more. The genes are TRBV7-2 and TRBJ2-4; D remains ambiguous. V was cut by 2 bases and J by 0 bases, with 8 bases left in between. This CDR3 is 15 amino acids long. Germline-derived CDR1 and CDR2 are SGHTA and FQGNSA. CDR3 coding DNA: TGTGCCAGCAGCTTAACGGCCCTAGCCAAAAACATTCAGTACTTC. Protein sequence: CASSLTALAKNIQYF. The full variable domain, in which reference TRBV7-2 and TRBJ2-4 provide the parts outside the CDR3, is GAGVSQSPSNKVTEKGKDVELRCDPISGHTALYWYRQSLGQGLEFLIYFQGNSAPDKSGLPSDRFSAERTGGSVSTLTIQRTQQEDSAVYLCASSLTALAKNIQYFGAGTRLSVL.

This clonotype was picked up a small number of times. The chain couples TRBV20-1 to TRBJ2-1; TRBD2 matches at 11 bases. CDR1 DFQATT and CDR2 SNEGSKA come from the germline V gene (reference sequence). V shed 7 bases and J 6 bases; nucleotides not matched to a gene: 11. The CDR3 extends over 15 amino acids. The CDR3 DNA is TGCAGTGTCACACTTAGCGGGAGGGACCCCAATGAGCAGTTCTTC. Amino acids: CSVTLSGRDPNEQFF.

This clonotype was observed at least ten times. The V call is TRBV2, the J call TRBJ1-6, with 7 bases that match TRBD1. V shed 5 bases and J 0 bases; nucleotides not matched to a gene: 7. The CDR3 contains 17 residues. Germline CDR1 is SNHLY and CDR2 is FYNNEI. CDR3 loop: CASSRGQAGSYNSPLHF. For the CDR3, the DNA is TGTGCCAGCAGTAGAGGACAGGCTGGCTCCTATAATTCACCCCTCCACTTT.

This clonotype was counted a few times. The chain carries TRBV3-1 and TRBJ2-5; perhaps TRBD2 as D (5 bases). Germline CDR1 LGHDT, CDR2 YNNKEL (reference sequence). Trimming took off 7 bases at V and 5 bases at J, with 14 bases between the two ends. This CDR3 has 13 residues. The CDR3 region is CASNNRGSETQYF. DNA of the CDR3: TGTGCCAGCAACAACCGAGGGTCGGAGACCCAGTACTTC.

This clonotype was recorded many times. The chain has TRBV9 and TRBJ2-7; tentative D call: TRBD2 (5 bases). From germline, CDR1 is SGDLS and CDR2 YYNGEE. V was shortened by 6 bases and J by 9 bases, with 22 bases between the two germline ends. There are 14 residues in the CDR3. The CDR3 loop is CASTGLAEAPSQYF. The CDR3 nucleotides are TGTGCCAGCACCGGACTGGCTGAGGCTCCCTCGCAGTACTTC.

This clonotype was picked up many times. This chain joins TRBV5-1 and TRBJ1-3; D is undetermined. In germline, CDR1 is SGHRS, CDR2 YFSETQ. Trimming left V 4 bases short and J 0 bases short, with 11 bases between. The CDR3 runs 15 residues. The CDR3 DNA follows: TGCGCCAGCAGCGTTTCAGGATACTCTGGAAACACCATATATTTT. Protein: CASSVSGYSGNTIYF.

The gene calls are TRBV25-1 and TRBJ2-5, with 9 bases fitting TRBD1. Matching the DNA end better, TRBJ2-1 makes the J call doubtful. The CDR3 is 14 residues long. Germline V gives CDR1 MGHDK, CDR2 SYGVNS. The CDR3 sequence is CARKSGTGSYEQFF. CDR3 DNA sequence: TGTGCCAGAAAATCCGGGACAGGGAGTTATGAGCAGTTCTTC.

The genes are TRBV28 and TRBJ2-5; D tentatively reads TRBD1 or TRBD2 (6 bases each). The ends were cut back, 7 bases at V and 0 bases at J, with 15 bases in the middle. CDR1 and CDR2 from the germline V gene are MDHEN and SYDVKM. The CDR3 has 15 amino acids. Written as DNA, the CDR3 is TGTGCCAGCATCCTGGGGGGCAGGTACCAAGAGACCCAGTACTTC. Amino acid sequence: CASILGGRYQETQYF.

The V call is TRBV20-1, the J call TRBJ2-3; the D is unclear. Between the trimmed V and J ends, which lost 0 bases and 6 bases, there was a span of 4 bases. The germline V gene has CDR1 DFQATT and CDR2 SNEGSKA (reference sequence). The CDR3 loop spans 11 amino acids. CDR3 DNA: TGCAGTGCTAGAGAGCGCGATACGCAGTATTTT. It encodes CSARERDTQYF.

This clonotype was counted many times. This chain joins TRBV6-5 and TRBJ2-7; the D is unclear. Germline CDR1 is MNHEY and CDR2 is SVGAGI. V was clipped by 2 bases and J by 2 bases, with 10 bases between them. The CDR3 is 14 residues long. CDR3 sequence: CASSYPALPYEQYF. The CDR3 region has the DNA TGTGCCAGCAGTTACCCGGCCTTACCCTACGAGCAGTACTTC.

This clonotype was detected a few times. V usage is TRBV9 and J usage is TRBJ1-5; tentatively, D is TRBD1 (5 bases). The CDR3 contains 12 residues. The V and J ends lost 4 bases and 10 bases respectively, with 12 bases between them. The germline V gene encodes CDR1 SGDLS and CDR2 YYNGEE. CDR3 nucleotides: TGTGCCAGCAGCCCTGGGGACCACCCCCAGCATTTT. Translated: CASSPGDHPQHF.